The 7 T cell receptor beta chains reported below all come from one sample, sequenced in a study of Ad26.COV2.S vaccination and SARS-CoV-2 variants. Produced via immunoSEQ multiplex PCR; TCRdb's table is partial and in-frame only. The sample records some 180,000 clones, around nine tenths being singletons. This material consisted of peripheral blood, taken after recovery from COVID-19. The source of these receptors is a human donor who had recovered from COVID-19.

V and J are TRBV6-2 or TRBV6-3 and TRBJ2-2; 10 nucleotides agree with TRBD2. The CDR3 covers 16 residues. V shed 3 bases, J shed 4 bases, and the junction held 5 bases outside the gene matches. The germline V gene has CDR1 MNHEY and CDR2 SVGEGT. CDR3 amino acids: CASSYVAGGPTGELFF. The DNA for the CDR3 is TGTGCCAGCAGTTATGTAGCGGGGGGACCCACCGGGGAGCTGTTTTTT.

The CDR3 loop reads CASSSTYDEQYF. DNA for the CDR3: TGTGCCAGCAGCTCGACATATGATGAGCAGTACTTC. V and J are TRBV5-4 and TRBJ2-7; D is uncertain. With 3 bases removed from V and 7 bases from J, the gap between germline ends came to 11 bases. There are 12 residues in the CDR3. In germline, CDR1 is SGHNT, CDR2 YYREEE (reference sequence).

The chain uses TRBV7-9 and TRBJ2-1; no clear D. CDR1 and CDR2 from the germline V gene are SEHNR and FQNEAQ (reference sequence). This CDR3 comprises 17 residues. V was shortened by 0 bases and J by 3 bases, with 15 bases between the two germline ends. The CDR3 DNA reads TGTGCCAGCAGCTTAGCGAACATTCCCCTCCTCTACAATGAGCAGTTCTTC. Protein: CASSLANIPLLYNEQFF.

The chain joins TRBV5-1 to TRBJ2-7; D is ambiguous. Germline lookup yields CDR1 SGHRS and CDR2 YFSETQ. V lost 2 bases and J lost 6, with 12 bases in between. CDR3 size: 13 residues. The CDR3 DNA sequence: TGCGCCAGCAGCTTAGGCGGACCCCGCGAGCAGTACTTC. This sequence encodes CASSLGGPREQYF.

This sequence joins TRBV6-6 and TRBJ2-7; D remains unclear. Trimming left V 6 bases short and J 4 bases short, with 10 bases between. Germline-derived CDR1 and CDR2 are MNHNY and SVGAGI (reference sequence). This CDR3 has 12 residues. CDR3: CASSLERYEQYF. Here the CDR3 DNA reads TGTGCCAGCAGCCTTGAACGATACGAGCAGTACTTC.

The rearrangement uses TRBV5-3 and TRBJ2-5; no reliable D call. TRBV5-3 belongs to the ORF category, with a function that is uncertain. V was cut by 1 base and J by 2 bases, with 6 bases left in between. The CDR3 loop spans 13 amino acids. Written as DNA, the CDR3 is TGTGCCAGAAGCTTGACTGATCAAGAGACCCAGTACTTC. Residues: CARSLTDQETQYF.

The chain combines TRBV5-1 with TRBJ1-4; 9 bases line up with TRBD1. Per germline, CDR1 SGHRS and CDR2 YFSETQ. Trimming at V came to 0 bases and at J to 8 bases, leaving 8 bases not matched to a gene. CDR3 length: 16 residues. The CDR3: CASSLGSSTGGEKLFF. CDR3 sequence (DNA): TGCGCCAGCAGCTTGGGAAGTTCGACAGGGGGGGAAAAACTGTTTTTT.